Shown below are 28 T cell receptor beta chains from a single sample sequenced in a study of control samples from healthy donors and cancer patients. Assay used: immunoSEQ multiplex PCR; TCRdb lists only in-frame clones, some missing. Among about 110,000 clones listed, roughly four fifths were seen once. Input material: blood. These receptors all come from a man between 18 and 35 years old in good health.

This chain joins TRBV6-6 and TRBJ1-5; no firm D call. This CDR3 region has 15 residues. The V gene's germline CDR1 is MNHNY and CDR2 SVGAGI (reference sequence). Trimming pared 0 bases from V and 4 bases from J, leaving 10 bases between. The CDR3: CASSYSVRINQPQHF. Here the CDR3 DNA reads TGTGCCAGCAGTTACTCGGTCAGAATAAATCAGCCCCAGCATTTT.

V gene TRBV27 combines with J gene TRBJ1-5; no clear D. V lost 1 base and J lost 4, with 8 bases in between. This CDR3 has 14 residues. Per the germline V gene, CDR1 is MNHEY and CDR2 is SMNVEV (reference sequence). The CDR3 protein is CASSLFSKNQPQHF. CDR3 nucleotides: TGTGCCAGCAGTTTATTTTCCAAAAATCAGCCCCAGCATTTT.

This chain links TRBV28 with TRBJ1-4, with a tentative D call TRBD1 (5 bases). The CDR3 has 16 amino acids. Germline assignment: CDR1 MDHEN and CDR2 SYDVKM. V was cut by 5 bases and J by 4 bases, with 17 bases left in between. The CDR3 coding sequence is TGTGCCAGCAGTCGTACAGGTCGGGAGGGTAATGAAAAACTGTTTTTT. This sequence encodes CASSRTGREGNEKLFF.

This chain connects TRBV19 to TRBJ2-5; TRBD2 aligns across 7 bases. Germline lookup yields CDR1 LNHDA and CDR2 SQIVND (reference sequence). This CDR3 region has 15 residues. V was pared by 0 bases and J by 5 bases, with 6 bases of the junction left unmatched. Here the CDR3 DNA reads TGTGCCAGTAGTATAGACAGCGGGGTCCGGGAGACCCAGTACTTC. Protein sequence: CASSIDSGVRETQYF.

The chain carries TRBV6-5 and TRBJ2-5; 8 nucleotides line up with TRBD2. V lost 7 bases to trimming and J lost 5 bases; unmatched junction nucleotides: 12. Looked up from germline, CDR1 is MNHEY and CDR2 is SVGAGI. This CDR3 comprises 15 residues. The CDR3 loop reads CASKRRGAYKETQYF. The CDR3 DNA reads TGTGCCAGCAAACGGCGGGGGGCTTACAAGGAGACCCAGTACTTC.

The table lists this clone with many counts. The chain carries TRBV5-5 and TRBJ1-2, with 8 bases matching TRBD1. The germline V gene encodes CDR1 SGHKS and CDR2 YYEKEE (reference sequence). Trimming cost V 5 bases and J 4 bases; bases outside gene matches: 7. CDR3 length equals 14 residues. The chain's CDR3 is CASRPGQGTYGYTF. CDR3 nucleotides: TGTGCCAGCAGACCAGGACAGGGCACCTATGGCTACACCTTC.

The V call is TRBV6-1, the J call TRBJ1-4; 10 bases fit TRBD1. This CDR3 spans 18 amino acids. The V and J ends lost 2 bases and 6 bases, in that order; junction bases with no gene match: 12. Germline loops: CDR1 MNHNS, CDR2 SASEGT. CDR3 protein: CASSELHAWTGGDEKLFF. The CDR3, as DNA: TGTGCCAGCAGTGAACTTCACGCCTGGACAGGGGGGGATGAAAAACTGTTTTTT.

V is TRBV11-2 and J is TRBJ2-1; TRBD1 might be the D (7 bases). CDR3 size: 16 residues. The germline V gene encodes CDR1 SGHAT and CDR2 FQNNGV. The V end was cut by 3 bases, the J end by 4 bases, with 16 bases between. This chain's CDR3 is CASSFRGGGVYNEQFF. For the CDR3, the DNA is TGTGCCAGCAGCTTCCGAGGGGGCGGGGTTTACAATGAGCAGTTCTTC.

The rearrangement links TRBV6-2 or TRBV6-3 to TRBJ1-2; perhaps TRBD1 as D (5 bases). The CDR3 spans 14 residues. The germline V and J ends were trimmed by 4 bases and 4 bases, with 13 bases remaining between them. Per the germline V gene, CDR1 is MNHEY and CDR2 is SVGEGT. In DNA form, the CDR3 reads TGTGCCAGCAGTTCCAAGGGGACGGGCTATGGCTACACCTTC. Protein: CASSSKGTGYGYTF.

The rearrangement joins TRBV7-2 to TRBJ1-1; no reliable D call. Germline assignment: CDR1 SGHTA and CDR2 FQGNSA. The V gene lost 4 bases and the J gene lost 1 base, with 10 bases spanning the gap. This CDR3 is built from 14 residues. The CDR3 protein is CASSSTFQNTEAFF. DNA of the CDR3: TGTGCCAGCAGCTCCACCTTTCAGAACACTGAAGCTTTCTTT.

For the CDR3, the DNA is TGTGCCAGCAGCAAAGGACTAGCGTACAACACAGATACGCAGTATTTT. This codes for CASSKGLAYNTDTQYF. The chain carries TRBV7-6 and TRBJ2-3; 9 positions agree with TRBD2. Per the germline V gene, CDR1 is SGHVS and CDR2 is FNYEAQ. The CDR3 length is 16 residues. The V gene end was trimmed by 5 bases and the J gene end by 2 bases; junction bases not matched to a gene: 8.

The rearrangement links TRBV30 to TRBJ2-7; D remains ambiguous. CDR3 length: 14 amino acids. Looked up from germline, CDR1 is GTSNPN and CDR2 is SVGIG (reference sequence). The V end lost 0 bases, the J end lost 3 bases, and 12 bases lay between the germline ends. The CDR3 here is CAWSVGVRLYEQYF. For the CDR3, the DNA is TGTGCCTGGAGTGTAGGCGTCAGGCTCTACGAGCAGTACTTC.

This clone appeared once. The chain couples TRBV6-2 or TRBV6-3 to TRBJ2-1; D is unclear. Between the trimmed V and J ends, which lost 2 bases and 8 bases, there was a span of 10 bases. The V gene's germline CDR1 is MNHEY and CDR2 SVGEGT. This CDR3 comprises 13 residues. CDR3 coding DNA: TGTGCCAGCAGTTACCTACGGTCGGATGAGCAGTTCTTC. This encodes CASSYLRSDEQFF.

This clone has more than one count but fewer than ten. The chain combines TRBV10-3 with TRBJ2-1; D call uncertain. CDR3 length: 12 residues. CDR1 ENHRY and CDR2 SYGVKD come from the germline V gene. V lost 6 bases and J lost 7, with 10 bases in between. CDR3: CAISAPLNEQFF. The DNA of the CDR3 is TGTGCCATCAGCGCCCCACTAAATGAGCAGTTCTTC.

This clone was found a few times. V usage is TRBV18 and J usage is TRBJ2-1, with 7 bases identical to TRBD2. Germline CDR1 KGHSH, CDR2 LQKENI. V gave up 5 bases and J gave up 3 bases; unmatched junction bases: 7. This CDR3 comprises 15 residues. The CDR3 nucleotides are TGTGCCAGCTCATCCCAGCGGGGAGTCTACAATGAGCAGTTCTTC. It yields the protein CASSSQRGVYNEQFF. The full variable domain, with the rest looked up from reference TRBV18 and TRBJ2-1, is NAGVMQNPRHLVRRRGQEARLRCSPMKGHSHVYWYRQLPEEGLKFMVYLQKENIIDESGMPKERFSAEFPKEGPSILRIQQVVRGDSAAYFCASSSQRGVYNEQFFGPGTRLTVL.

The J gene is TRBJ2-4, the V gene TRBV6-2 or TRBV6-3, with 10 bases that match TRBD1. The CDR3 covers 17 residues. Trimming removed 0 bases from V and 6 bases from J; junction bases left unmatched: 8. Germline V gene data show CDR1 as MNHEY and CDR2 as SVGEGT. CDR3 in DNA: TGTGCCAGCAGTTACTCGACAGGGGGCGCATTTTTAAACATTCAGTACTTC. Translation gives CASSYSTGGAFLNIQYF.

This clone has only a few counts. This chain joins TRBV27 and TRBJ2-7, with a weak D call TRBD1 (6 bases). The V end was cut by 8 bases, the J end by 2 bases, with 22 bases between. The CDR3 sequence is 16 residues long. Germline loops: CDR1 MNHEY, CDR2 SMNVEV (reference sequence). The CDR3 DNA reads TGTGCCAGCGGGCTGGGACAAGCCACGATCACCTACGAGCAGTACTTC. Its protein product is CASGLGQATITYEQYF.

The chain employs TRBV5-5 and TRBJ1-5; 8 positions match TRBD1. Germline values: CDR1 SGHKS, CDR2 YYEKEE (reference sequence). The CDR3 length is 16 residues. The ends lost 5 bases at V and 3 bases at J; junction bases unmatched: 10. This CDR3 reads CASRIGPGGYNQPQHF. The CDR3 DNA is TGTGCCAGCAGAATAGGGCCAGGGGGCTACAATCAGCCCCAGCATTTT.

The chain employs TRBV15 and TRBJ2-7; TRBD2 matches 9 bases. The germline CDR1 and CDR2 sequences are LNHNV and YYDKDF (reference sequence). V trimming: 2 bases; J trimming: 0 bases; junction bases outside the gene matches: 5. There are 16 residues in the CDR3. The CDR3 region has the DNA TGTGCCACCAGCAGACTGCGGGGGGGCAGCTCCTACGAGCAGTACGTC. This encodes CATSRLRGGSSYEQYV.

This chain uses TRBV19 with TRBJ2-1; D possibly corresponds to TRBD1 (5 bases). CDR1 is LNHDA, CDR2 SQIVND, per germline (reference sequence). Trimming removed 10 bases at V and 4 bases at J, with 14 bases between. The CDR3 is 13 residues long. The CDR3 DNA reads as TGTGCCACCCTCCTAGGGGTTTACAATGAGCAGTTCTTC. It yields the protein CATLLGVYNEQFF.

The chain carries TRBV5-1 and TRBJ1-2; possible D gene TRBD1, 6 bases. The CDR3 extends over 13 amino acids. The ends were cut back, 7 bases at V and 2 bases at J, with 12 bases in the middle. CDR1 is SGHRS and CDR2 is YFSETQ in the germline V gene. Here the CDR3 DNA reads TGCGCCAGCGGACCAGGGGAGAACTATGGCTACACCTTC. It codes for CASGPGENYGYTF.

The chain has TRBV6-2 or TRBV6-3 and TRBJ2-7; D call uncertain. V was shortened by 2 bases and J by 5 bases, with 10 bases between the two germline ends. Germline loops: CDR1 MNHEY, CDR2 SVGEGT. The CDR3 totals 13 residues. Written as DNA, the CDR3 is TGTGCCAGCAGTTACACCACCAGCCACGAGCAGTACTTC. Encoded protein: CASSYTTSHEQYF.

The count of this clone is one. The chain uses TRBV9 and TRBJ2-1, with TRBD2 identical over 7 bases. In germline, CDR1 is SGDLS, CDR2 YYNGEE. The CDR3 contains 14 residues. V lost 0 bases to trimming and J lost 4 bases; unmatched junction nucleotides: 1. The CDR3 DNA follows: TGTGCCAGCAGCGTAGAGGGAGGGTACAATGAGCAGTTCTTC. Its translation: CASSVEGGYNEQFF.

V usage is TRBV30 and J usage is TRBJ2-1; D perhaps matches TRBD1 (6 bases). This CDR3 has 12 amino acids. Germline V gene sequence: CDR1 GTSNPN, CDR2 SVGIG (reference sequence). V was clipped by 4 bases and J by 13 bases, with 17 bases between them. In DNA, the CDR3 is TGTGCCTGGACGCTCACAGGGAATTATCAGTTCTTC. Encoded protein: CAWTLTGNYQFF.

This clone was picked up a small number of times. The rearrangement links TRBV19 to TRBJ1-1, with 9 bases identical to TRBD1. Germline V CDR1 and CDR2: LNHDA, SQIVND (reference sequence). With 5 bases clipped from V and 9 bases from J, the junction kept 13 bases outside the gene matches. The CDR3 is 15 residues long. The CDR3 protein is CASSSSRGTGSKAFF. DNA for the CDR3: TGTGCCAGTAGTTCCAGTCGCGGGACAGGGAGCAAAGCTTTCTTT.

This clone has only one observation. The rearrangement joins TRBV4-1 to TRBJ1-1; 10 positions agree with TRBD1. V dropped 4 bases and J dropped 4; count of bases not matched to a gene: 6. The CDR3 runs to 15 residues. CDR1 and CDR2 from the germline V gene are MGHRA and YSYEKL. CDR3 in amino acids: CASSPGQGRGTEAFF. CDR3 bases: TGCGCCAGCAGCCCGGGACAGGGGAGGGGCACTGAAGCTTTCTTT.

This chain connects TRBV7-2 to TRBJ2-5, with a tentative D call TRBD2 (5 bases). Per the germline V gene, CDR1 is SGHTA and CDR2 is FQGNSA. V dropped 1 base and J dropped 3 bases, with 18 bases sitting between them. The CDR3 sequence is 17 residues long. The CDR3 here is CASSLVPPGAAKETQYF. CDR3 nucleotides: TGTGCCAGCAGCTTAGTTCCCCCAGGAGCGGCCAAAGAGACCCAGTACTTC. Together with reference TRBV7-2 and TRBJ2-5, the CDR3 gives the full variable domain: GAGVSQSPSNKVTEKGKDVELRCDPISGHTALYWYRQSLGQGLEFLIYFQGNSAPDKSGLPSDRFSAERTGGSVSTLTIQRTQQEDSAVYLCASSLVPPGAAKETQYFGPGTRLLVL.

This chain connects TRBV6-5 to TRBJ2-7; TRBD1 might be the D (5 bases). CDR1 is MNHEY and CDR2 is SVGAGI in the germline V gene. The CDR3 spans 15 residues. V was trimmed by 7 bases and J by 0 bases, leaving 16 bases between them. The CDR3: CASTLGWGSSYEQYV. DNA of the CDR3: TGTGCCAGCACCCTAGGCTGGGGCAGCTCCTACGAGCAGTACGTC.